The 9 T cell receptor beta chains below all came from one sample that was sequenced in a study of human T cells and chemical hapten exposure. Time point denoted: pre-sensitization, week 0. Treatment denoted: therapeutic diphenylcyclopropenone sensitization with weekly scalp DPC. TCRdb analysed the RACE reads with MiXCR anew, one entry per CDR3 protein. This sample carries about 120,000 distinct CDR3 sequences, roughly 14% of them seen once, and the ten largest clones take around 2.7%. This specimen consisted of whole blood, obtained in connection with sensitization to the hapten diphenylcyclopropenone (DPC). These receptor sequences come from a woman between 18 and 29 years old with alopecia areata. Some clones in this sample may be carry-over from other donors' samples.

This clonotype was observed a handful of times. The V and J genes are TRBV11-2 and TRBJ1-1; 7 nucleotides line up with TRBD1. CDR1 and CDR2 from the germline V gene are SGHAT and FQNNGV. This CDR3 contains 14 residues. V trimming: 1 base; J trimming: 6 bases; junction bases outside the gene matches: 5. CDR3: CASSLGTGVAEAFF. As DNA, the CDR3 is TGTGCCAGCAGCTTAGGAACAGGGGTCGCTGAAGCTTTCTTT.

The CDR3 is CASSPRGAGKSTDTQYF. In DNA form, the CDR3 reads TGTGCCAGCAGCCCCCGGGGGGCAGGGAAGAGCACAGATACGCAGTATTTT. This sequence joins TRBV6-6 and TRBJ2-3; TRBD2 is a possible D gene (7 bases). CDR3 length: 17 residues. Trimming left V 6 bases short and J 0 bases short, with 19 bases between. From germline, CDR1 is MNHNY and CDR2 SVGAGI (reference sequence).

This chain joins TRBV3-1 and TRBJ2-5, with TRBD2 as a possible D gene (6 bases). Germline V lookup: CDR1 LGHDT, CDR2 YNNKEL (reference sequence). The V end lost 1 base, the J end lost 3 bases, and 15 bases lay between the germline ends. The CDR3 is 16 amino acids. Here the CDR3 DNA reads TGTGCCAGCAGCCAAGGGACGCCTTCGGGAGAAGAGACCCAGTACTTC. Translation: CASSQGTPSGEETQYF.

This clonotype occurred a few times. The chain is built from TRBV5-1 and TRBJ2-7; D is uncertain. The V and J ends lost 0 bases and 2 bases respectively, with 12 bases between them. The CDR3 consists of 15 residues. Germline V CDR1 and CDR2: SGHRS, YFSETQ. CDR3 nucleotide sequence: TGCGCCAGCAGCTTGGCCCGACACGGACCCTACGAGCAGTACTTC. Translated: CASSLARHGPYEQYF.

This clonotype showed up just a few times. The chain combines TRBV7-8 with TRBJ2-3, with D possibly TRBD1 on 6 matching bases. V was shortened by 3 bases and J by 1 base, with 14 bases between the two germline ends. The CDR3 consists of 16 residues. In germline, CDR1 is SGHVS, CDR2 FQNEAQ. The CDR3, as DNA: TGTGCCAGCAGCTTGATAATGGGGGCCGGCACAGATACGCAGTATTTT. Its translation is CASSLIMGAGTDTQYF.

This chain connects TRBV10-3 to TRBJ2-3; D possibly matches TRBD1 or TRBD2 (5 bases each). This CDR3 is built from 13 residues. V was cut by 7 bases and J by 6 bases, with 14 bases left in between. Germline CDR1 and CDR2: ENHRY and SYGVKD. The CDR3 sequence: CAIMRGDEDTQYF. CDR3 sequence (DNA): TGTGCCATCATGCGTGGGGACGAGGATACGCAGTATTTT.

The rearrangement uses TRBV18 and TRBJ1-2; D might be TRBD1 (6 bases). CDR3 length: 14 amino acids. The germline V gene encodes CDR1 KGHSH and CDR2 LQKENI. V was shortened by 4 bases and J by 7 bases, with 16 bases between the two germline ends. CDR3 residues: CASSRQATGIGYTF. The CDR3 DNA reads TGTGCCAGCTCACGCCAAGCAACAGGGATTGGCTACACCTTC.

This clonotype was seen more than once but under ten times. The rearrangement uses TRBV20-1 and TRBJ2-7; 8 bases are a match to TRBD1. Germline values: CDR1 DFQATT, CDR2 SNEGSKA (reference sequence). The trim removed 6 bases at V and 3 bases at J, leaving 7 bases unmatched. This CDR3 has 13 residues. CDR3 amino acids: CSARQGSGYEQYF. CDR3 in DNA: TGCAGTGCAAGACAGGGGTCGGGCTACGAGCAGTACTTC.

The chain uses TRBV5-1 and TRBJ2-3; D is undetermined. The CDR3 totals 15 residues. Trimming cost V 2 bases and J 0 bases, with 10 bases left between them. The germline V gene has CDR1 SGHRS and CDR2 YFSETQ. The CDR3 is CASSLVEQSTDTQYF. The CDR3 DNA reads TGCGCCAGCAGCTTAGTTGAGCAGAGCACAGATACGCAGTATTTT. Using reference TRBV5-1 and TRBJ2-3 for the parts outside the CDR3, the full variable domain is KAGVTQTPRYLIKTRGQQVTLSCSPISGHRSVSWYQQTPGQGLQFLFEYFSETQRNKGNFPGRFSGRQFSNSRSEMNVSTLELGDSALYLCASSLVEQSTDTQYFGPGTRLTVL.